These T cell receptor beta chains were read from a single sample in a study of blood T cells in healthy people across ages. TCRdb reprocessed the 5' RACE reads via MiXCR and lists one record per CDR3 protein. The data hold around 970,000 distinct CDR3 sequences, with roughly 51% observed a single time. The sequencing input was blood. Receptors were obtained from a woman aged 60-75 years in good health. The CDR3 runs from the conserved cysteine through the conserved F or W. The D gene is left open where the match is weak. Size is omitted from some rows. Given values are once, few, many or a class for expanded clones.

V gene: TRBV11-1; J gene: TRBJ1-2; clone size: NA; D gene: TRBD1; CDR3 protein: CASKPLTGRNHGHTF; CDR3 DNA: TGTGCCAGCAAACCCTTGACAGGGCGCAACCATGGCCACACCTTC
V gene: TRBV14; J gene: TRBJ1-1; clone size: NA; D gene: NA; CDR3 protein: CASSRSPRGTEAFF; CDR3 DNA: TGTGCCAGCAGCCGGTCCCCCCGGGGCACTGAAGCTTTCTTT
V gene: TRBV12-3/TRBV12-4; J gene: TRBJ2-4; clone size: NA; D gene: NA; CDR3 protein: CASSSRNTRQYF; CDR3 DNA: TGTGCCAGCAGTTCCCGGAATACGAGGCAGTACTTC
V gene: TRBV27; J gene: TRBJ1-1; clone size: NA; D gene: NA; CDR3 protein: CASRLTGQGGTNTEAFF; CDR3 DNA: TGTGCCAGCAGACTCACAGGGCAGGGAGGCACGAACACTGAAGCTTTCTTT
V gene: TRBV30; J gene: TRBJ2-7; clone size: NA; D gene: NA; CDR3 protein: CAWSGGQREQYF; CDR3 DNA: TGTGCCTGGAGCGGGGGACAGAGGGAGCAGTACTTC
V gene: TRBV20-1; J gene: TRBJ2-1; clone size: NA; D gene: NA; CDR3 protein: CSASRGDNEQFF; CDR3 DNA: TGCAGTGCAAGCAGGGGGGACAATGAGCAGTTCTTC
V gene: TRBV29-1; J gene: TRBJ2-1; clone size: NA; D gene: NA; CDR3 protein: CSVATGTSTDEQFF; CDR3 DNA: TGCAGCGTCGCAACGGGGACCTCTACTGATGAGCAGTTCTTC
V gene: TRBV3-1; J gene: TRBJ2-4; clone size: NA; D gene: NA; CDR3 protein: CASSQGFGAYSLQQYF; CDR3 DNA: TGTGCCAGCAGCCAAGGGTTCGGGGCCTACTCTCTCCAGCAGTACTTC
V gene: TRBV4-2; J gene: TRBJ2-4; clone size: NA; D gene: TRBD2; CDR3 protein: CASSQQGLAGPSIAKNIQYF; CDR3 DNA: TGTGCCAGCAGCCAACAGGGGCTAGCGGGACCCTCCATAGCCAAAAACATTCAGTACTTC
V gene: TRBV14; J gene: TRBJ2-3; clone size: few; D gene: NA; CDR3 protein: CASSQDWISRSTDTQYF; CDR3 DNA: TGTGCCAGCAGCCAAGATTGGATTTCCCGAAGCACAGATACGCAGTATTTT
V gene: TRBV28; J gene: TRBJ1-2; clone size: NA; D gene: NA; CDR3 protein: CASSLLAGRGYGYTF; CDR3 DNA: TGTGCCAGCAGTTTATTGGCAGGGCGAGGCTATGGCTACACCTTC
V gene: TRBV2; J gene: TRBJ2-6; clone size: NA; D gene: TRBD1; CDR3 protein: CASSEDRYGTNVLTF; CDR3 DNA: TGTGCCAGCAGTGAGGACAGGTATGGGACCAACGTCCTGACTTTC
V gene: TRBV10-3; J gene: TRBJ2-7; clone size: NA; D gene: NA; CDR3 protein: CAISERSGDYEQYF; CDR3 DNA: TGTGCCATCAGTGAGAGGTCTGGGGACTACGAGCAGTACTTC
V gene: TRBV29-1; J gene: TRBJ2-7; clone size: few; D gene: TRBD2; CDR3 protein: CSATPGLAGEQYF; CDR3 DNA: TGCAGCGCGACACCGGGACTAGCAGGCGAGCAGTACTTC
V gene: TRBV12-3/TRBV12-4; J gene: TRBJ2-1; clone size: NA; D gene: NA; CDR3 protein: CASSLGGTVFCNEQFF; CDR3 DNA: TGTGCCAGCAGTTTAGGGGGCACGGTCTTCTGCAATGAGCAGTTCTTC
V gene: TRBV28; J gene: TRBJ2-5; clone size: NA; D gene: TRBD2; CDR3 protein: CASSLESGRSEQYF; CDR3 DNA: TGTGCCAGCAGTTTAGAGAGCGGGAGATCTGAGCAGTACTTC
V gene: TRBV11-2; J gene: TRBJ1-1; clone size: NA; D gene: NA; CDR3 protein: CASSLEGLDHTEAFF; CDR3 DNA: TGTGCCAGCAGCTTAGAGGGCCTGGACCACACTGAAGCTTTCTTT
V gene: TRBV25-1; J gene: TRBJ1-2; clone size: NA; D gene: TRBD1; CDR3 protein: CASSDFGTSIRTGLIDYGYTF; CDR3 DNA: TGTGCCAGCAGTGATTTCGGGACCTCGATCAGGACAGGGCTTATCGACTATGGCTACACCTTC
V gene: TRBV4-2; J gene: TRBJ2-7; clone size: NA; D gene: NA; CDR3 protein: CASSQEELSAYNEQYF; CDR3 DNA: TGTGCCAGCAGCCAAGAGGAGCTGAGCGCCTACAATGAGCAGTACTTC
V gene: TRBV12-3/TRBV12-4; J gene: TRBJ2-7; clone size: few; D gene: TRBD2; CDR3 protein: CASSFLGLAGTYEQYF; CDR3 DNA: TGTGCCAGCAGTTTCTTGGGACTAGCGGGGACCTACGAGCAGTACTTC
V gene: TRBV5-5; J gene: TRBJ2-7; clone size: NA; D gene: TRBD2; CDR3 protein: CASSSGLSTHYEQYF; CDR3 DNA: TGTGCCAGCAGCTCGGGACTAAGTACTCACTACGAGCAGTACTTC
V gene: TRBV28; J gene: TRBJ1-6; clone size: NA; D gene: TRBD1; CDR3 protein: CASKSRDRGNSPLHF; CDR3 DNA: TGTGCCAGCAAAAGCCGGGACAGGGGGAATTCACCCCTCCACTTT
V gene: TRBV28; J gene: TRBJ2-7; clone size: NA; D gene: TRBD1; CDR3 protein: CATDRESYEQYF; CDR3 DNA: TGTGCAACGGACAGGGAGTCCTACGAGCAGTACTTC
V gene: TRBV20-1; J gene: TRBJ2-3; clone size: few; D gene: TRBD2; CDR3 protein: CSARDLAGVRHTQYF; CDR3 DNA: TGCAGTGCTAGAGATCTAGCGGGAGTTCGTCATACGCAGTATTTT
V gene: TRBV20-1; J gene: TRBJ2-7; clone size: NA; D gene: TRBD2; CDR3 protein: CSARKLAGGPGEQYF; CDR3 DNA: TGCAGTGCTAGGAAACTAGCGGGAGGGCCGGGGGAGCAGTACTTC
V gene: TRBV4-1; J gene: TRBJ1-4; clone size: NA; D gene: TRBD1; CDR3 protein: CASSQAPLNRGLTNEKLFF; CDR3 DNA: TGCGCCAGCAGCCAAGCCCCACTAAACAGGGGGCTCACTAATGAAAAACTGTTTTTT
V gene: TRBV12-3/TRBV12-4; J gene: TRBJ2-3; clone size: many; D gene: TRBD1; CDR3 protein: CASRSTGATADTQYF; CDR3 DNA: TGTGCCAGCAGAAGTACAGGGGCTACGGCAGATACGCAGTATTTT
V gene: TRBV12-3/TRBV12-4; J gene: TRBJ2-1; clone size: few; D gene: TRBD1; CDR3 protein: CASSFGTGYYNEQFF; CDR3 DNA: TGTGCCAGCAGTTTTGGGACAGGTTACTACAATGAGCAGTTCTTC
V gene: TRBV12-3/TRBV12-4; J gene: TRBJ2-5; clone size: NA; D gene: NA; CDR3 protein: CASSPPLWTQETQYF; CDR3 DNA: TGTGCCAGCAGCCCTCCTTTATGGACCCAAGAGACCCAGTACTTC
V gene: TRBV6-2/TRBV6-3; J gene: TRBJ2-5; clone size: NA; D gene: TRBD2; CDR3 protein: CASSSLTSGRIKRETQYF; CDR3 DNA: TGTGCCAGCAGTTCCCTGACTAGCGGGAGAATTAAACGAGAGACCCAGTACTTC
V gene: TRBV4-1; J gene: TRBJ2-5; clone size: NA; D gene: NA; CDR3 protein: CASSQGMLAQHQETQYF; CDR3 DNA: TGCGCCAGCAGCCAGGGGATGCTAGCGCAACACCAAGAGACCCAGTACTTC
V gene: TRBV28; J gene: TRBJ2-5; clone size: few; D gene: NA; CDR3 protein: CASSSIRRGAQETQYF; CDR3 DNA: TGTGCCAGCAGTTCTATTCGCCGGGGGGCTCAAGAGACCCAGTACTTC
V gene: TRBV2; J gene: TRBJ2-5; clone size: NA; D gene: TRBD2; CDR3 protein: CVSRGLAGDMTETQYF; CDR3 DNA: TGTGTCAGCAGGGGCCTAGCGGGGGATATGACAGAGACCCAGTACTTC
V gene: TRBV28; J gene: TRBJ2-7; clone size: NA; D gene: NA; CDR3 protein: CASSPGDSGHEQYF; CDR3 DNA: TGTGCCAGCAGTCCCGGGGACTCTGGGCACGAGCAGTACTTC
V gene: TRBV6-6; J gene: TRBJ1-5; clone size: few; D gene: NA; CDR3 protein: CASSYVYSNQPQHF; CDR3 DNA: TGTGCCAGCAGTTACGTCTATAGCAATCAGCCCCAGCATTTT
V gene: TRBV20-1; J gene: TRBJ2-5; clone size: NA; D gene: NA; CDR3 protein: CSATPFIDGGLGTQYF; CDR3 DNA: TGCAGTGCAACCCCCTTCATCGACGGAGGGCTGGGGACCCAGTACTTC
V gene: TRBV13; J gene: TRBJ2-6; clone size: many; D gene: NA; CDR3 protein: CASSLGTGTGANVLTF; CDR3 DNA: TGTGCCAGCAGCTTAGGAACGGGGACTGGGGCCAACGTCCTGACTTTC
V gene: TRBV2; J gene: TRBJ2-3; clone size: NA; D gene: TRBD2; CDR3 protein: CATLKLAETTDTQYF; CDR3 DNA: TGTGCCACATTAAAACTAGCGGAGACCACAGATACGCAGTATTTT
V gene: TRBV4-2; J gene: TRBJ2-4; clone size: few; D gene: NA; CDR3 protein: CASSHQPSVAKNIQYF; CDR3 DNA: TGTGCCAGCAGCCATCAACCTAGCGTAGCCAAAAACATTCAGTACTTC
V gene: TRBV7-3; J gene: TRBJ2-1; clone size: NA; D gene: NA; CDR3 protein: CASSLRAGSYNEQFF; CDR3 DNA: TGTGCCAGCAGCTTACGGGCAGGGTCCTACAATGAGCAGTTCTTC
V gene: TRBV4-1; J gene: TRBJ2-1; clone size: NA; D gene: NA; CDR3 protein: CASSQDKLKPRYEQFF; CDR3 DNA: TGCGCCAGCAGCCAAGATAAACTCAAGCCCCGGTATGAGCAGTTCTTC
V gene: TRBV21-1; J gene: TRBJ2-3; clone size: NA; D gene: NA; CDR3 protein: CASSKRTGTSGRDTQYF; CDR3 DNA: TGTGCCAGCAGCAAAAGGACAGGGACTAGCGGGAGAGATACGCAGTATTTT
V gene: TRBV27; J gene: TRBJ2-7; clone size: few; D gene: NA; CDR3 protein: CASSRSWVYEQYF; CDR3 DNA: TGTGCCAGCAGTAGATCTTGGGTGTACGAGCAGTACTTC
V gene: TRBV20-1; J gene: TRBJ1-2; clone size: NA; D gene: NA; CDR3 protein: CSARGWLQENYGYTF; CDR3 DNA: TGCAGTGCTAGGGGGTGGCTACAGGAAAACTATGGCTACACCTTC